This T cell receptor (beta chain) was sequenced during a study of response to subunit inactivated influenza vaccine. TCRdb analysed the RT-PCR reads with MiXCR anew, one entry per CDR3 protein. Of around 850,000 distinct CDR3 sequences detected, around a sixth appear once; the ten largest clones hold about 11%. This clonotype was counted a few times. The clonotype comes from a man aged 50-60 years who received an inactivated influenza vaccine. Sample: PBMCs from blood, taken around 5 days after vaccination.

DNA for the CDR3: TGTGCCATTAAATTGAGGGGAGAAAAACTGTTTTTT. Translation gives CAIKLRGEKLFF. The V gene is TRBV28, the J gene TRBJ1-4, with D possibly being TRBD1 (5 bases). CDR3 length equals 12 residues. CDR1 is MDHEN and CDR2 is SYDVKM in the germline V gene. Between the trimmed V and J ends, which lost 10 bases and 8 bases, there was a span of 14 bases.